The T cell receptor (beta chain) under discussion was sequenced for a study of breast tumors, draining lymph nodes, adjacent tissues. General study findings and limits: Tumor T cell lymph node origin was a supported hypothesis, not proven. Tumor repertoires ranked between lymph nodes and nontumor tissue in diversity, with V and J gene preferences. Most tumor T cells seemingly derive from lymph node, then expand in tumor.

TCRdb independently ran MiXCR on the multiplex PCR reads; one entry per CDR3 protein. The table lists some 15,000 distinct CDR3 sequences, 40% to 60% of them singletons. This clonotype was seen repeatedly, ten times or more. Its antigen is not identified. Per the germline V gene, CDR1 is SNHLY and CDR2 is FYNNEI. The V and J ends lost 7 bases and 6 bases, in that order; junction bases with no gene match: 16. CDR3 length: 16 amino acids. Input material: tumor-adjacent breast tissue. The chain links TRBV2 to TRBJ2-7; the match to TRBD2 covers 9 bases. The TCR comes from a female donor with breast cancer. Some clones in this sample may be carry-over from other donors' samples. Here the CDR3 reads CASTTGTSSLAGEQYF. For the CDR3, the DNA is TGTGCCAGCACCACCGGGACTAGCTCTCTTGCAGGCGAGCAGTACTTC.